This T cell receptor (beta chain) was identified in a study of cytomegalovirus exposure and HLA in healthy donors. Study-level results: Exclusion applied to some V segments, including TRBV6-2 and TRBV6-3, as they were indistinguishable. Donors were assumed by presence/absence analyses to have roughly uniform sequencing depth.

The CDR3 spans 15 residues. V was cut by 7 bases and J by 3 bases, with 16 bases left in between. Germline V gives CDR1 MNHNS, CDR2 SASEGT. A note on this clone: Its specificity is unknown.

The PCR ran on 60 Vbeta and 13 Jbeta primers. Assay used: immunoSEQ multiplex PCR; TCRdb lists only in-frame clones, some missing. This table holds approximately 220,000 clones, 70% to 80% found once. The rearrangement uses TRBV6-1 and TRBJ1-3; D might be TRBD1 (5 bases). The clonotype originates from a girl between 2 and 10 years old in good health and CMV-seronegative. The material sequenced was PBMCs. The CDR3 sequence: CASTKQETFGNTIYF. The DNA for the CDR3 is TGTGCCAGCACCAAACAGGAGACCTTTGGAAACACCATATATTTT.